These 32 T cell receptor beta chains share one sample of origin, sequenced in a study of shared clonotypes between healthy human individuals. Sequenced by immunoSEQ multiplex PCR; TCRdb stores in-frame clones only, minus some. The sample has about 2.2 million clones; 90% to 95% are singletons. Naive CD8 cells lacked CD45RO and underwent positive selection for CCR7, leaving out terminally differentiated effector memory CD45RA+ cells. Sequencing was performed on naive CD8+ T cells from PBMCs. All receptors come from a man between 18 and 29 years old in good health. Some clones in this sample may be carry-over from other donors' samples.

This clone was detected only once. This sequence joins TRBV7-6 and TRBJ2-1; the D is unclear. Trimming removed 2 bases at V and 5 bases at J, with 10 bases between. Germline V gene lookup returns CDR1 SGHVS and CDR2 FNYEAQ. The CDR3 is 14 residues long. The CDR3 DNA is TGTGCCAGCAGCTTACGCAGGTTTAACAATGAGCAGTTCTTC. Its protein product is CASSLRRFNNEQFF. The full variable domain, in which reference TRBV7-6 and TRBJ2-1 provide the parts outside the CDR3, is GAGVSQSPRYKVTKRGQDVALRCDPISGHVSLYWYRQALGQGPEFLTYFNYEAQQDKSGLPNDRFSAERPEGSISTLTIQRTEQRDSAMYRCASSLRRFNNEQFFGPGTRLTVL.

The CDR3 loop reads CATSTRETGELFF. CDR3 nucleotides: TGTGCCACCAGCACGCGGGAGACCGGGGAGCTGTTTTTT. This chain connects TRBV15 to TRBJ2-2; 7 positions agree with TRBD2. This CDR3 spans 13 amino acids. Germline values: CDR1 LNHNV, CDR2 YYDKDF (reference sequence). The junction had 1 base not matched to a gene; V was cut back by 4 bases and J by 5 bases.

This clone has just one count. The gene calls are TRBV25-1 and TRBJ2-7; 8 bases are shared with TRBD1. In germline, CDR1 is MGHDK, CDR2 SYGVNS. The trim removed 0 bases at V and 5 bases at J, leaving 3 bases unmatched. The CDR3 contains 14 residues. CDR3 amino acids: CASSEYTGQDEQYF. For the CDR3, the DNA is TGTGCCAGCAGTGAATATACGGGACAGGACGAGCAGTACTTC.

This rearrangement joins TRBV10-3 to TRBJ2-3, with a possible D match to TRBD1 (8 bases). Germline assignment: CDR1 ENHRY and CDR2 SYGVKD. The CDR3 is 12 amino acids. V was clipped by 10 bases and J by 6 bases, with 14 bases between them. CDR3 in DNA: TGTGCCAAACAGGGGGGGAGGGATACGCAGTATTTT. Its translation is CAKQGGRDTQYF.

This sequence joins TRBV7-9 and TRBJ2-7; tentative D call: TRBD2 (6 bases). V was pared by 6 bases and J by 5 bases, with 20 bases between. The CDR3 spans 15 residues. Germline CDR1 is SEHNR and CDR2 is FQNEAQ (reference sequence). This CDR3 is CASSPGLAGNDEQYF. CDR3 bases: TGTGCCAGCAGTCCGGGACTTGCGGGGAATGACGAGCAGTACTTC.

This clone was seen once. V is TRBV25-1 and J is TRBJ2-3; TRBD2 agrees at 8 bases. V lost 0 bases and J lost 6; bases outside the gene matches: 5. Germline CDR1 reads MGHDK; CDR2 reads SYGVNS. The CDR3 spans 15 residues. DNA of the CDR3: TGTGCCAGCAGTGAATATTCGGGGGGGGCTGATACGCAGTATTTT. Translation gives CASSEYSGGADTQYF.

Remarks on this clone: Other DNA sequences in the same sample also yield this CDR3. The chain is built from TRBV27 and TRBJ2-1; D is undetermined. V dropped 0 bases and J dropped 5 bases, with 5 bases sitting between them. The V gene's germline CDR1 is MNHEY and CDR2 SMNVEV (reference sequence). The CDR3 runs to 13 residues. The CDR3 sequence: CASSLSENNEQFF. The CDR3 DNA follows: TGTGCCAGCAGTTTATCGGAGAACAATGAGCAGTTCTTC.

The chain recombines TRBV7-6 with TRBJ2-5; the D is unclear. This CDR3 has 18 amino acids. The V end was cut by 5 bases, the J end by 3 bases, with 25 bases between. Germline V gives CDR1 SGHVS, CDR2 FNYEAQ. CDR3 sequence: CASSPRFPFKAAKETQYF. The CDR3 DNA follows: TGTGCCAGCAGCCCCCGCTTTCCTTTTAAGGCAGCTAAAGAGACCCAGTACTTC. Combining the CDR3 with reference TRBV7-6 and TRBJ2-5 gives the whole variable domain GAGVSQSPRYKVTKRGQDVALRCDPISGHVSLYWYRQALGQGPEFLTYFNYEAQQDKSGLPNDRFSAERPEGSISTLTIQRTEQRDSAMYRCASSPRFPFKAAKETQYFGPGTRLLVL.

This clone has just one count. V and J are TRBV15 and TRBJ2-1; the match to TRBD2 covers 12 bases. This CDR3 region has 14 residues. The germline V gene encodes CDR1 LNHNV and CDR2 YYDKDF (reference sequence). With V trimmed by 6 bases and J by 9 bases, 6 bases remained unmatched. The CDR3 sequence: CATSLAGGPGEQFF. DNA for the CDR3: TGTGCCACCAGTCTAGCGGGAGGGCCAGGTGAGCAGTTCTTC.

This chain joins TRBV18 and TRBJ2-6; 8 positions agree with TRBD1. V shed 6 bases, J shed 7 bases, and the junction held 11 bases outside the gene matches. Germline values: CDR1 KGHSH, CDR2 LQKENI. CDR3 length: 16 residues. CDR3 coding DNA: TGTGCCAGCTCCAGGGGGCGAGGGCGTGTAGCCAACGTCCTGACTTTC. It specifies CASSRGRGRVANVLTF.

This sequence joins TRBV7-9 and TRBJ2-1; 9 nucleotides match TRBD2. Germline-derived CDR1 and CDR2 are SEHNR and FQNEAQ (reference sequence). Trimming took 5 bases from V and 4 from J; bases not matched to a gene: 18. The CDR3 totals 19 residues. This CDR3 reads CASSPPRGSVAGVYNEQFF. The CDR3 region has the DNA TGTGCCAGCAGCCCGCCAAGAGGTAGCGTAGCGGGAGTGTACAATGAGCAGTTCTTC.

This chain's CDR3 is CASSPLTGGLASEQYF. The CDR3 nucleotides read TGTGCCAGCAGTCCCCTGACAGGGGGGTTGGCCTCCGAGCAGTACTTC. V gene TRBV28 combines with J gene TRBJ2-7, with 9 bases identical to TRBD1. The V and J ends lost 5 bases and 6 bases, in that order; junction bases with no gene match: 14. The CDR3 loop spans 16 amino acids. Germline V lookup: CDR1 MDHEN, CDR2 SYDVKM.

This sequence joins TRBV9 and TRBJ2-5; 10 bases are a match to TRBD1. Germline CDR1 reads SGDLS; CDR2 reads YYNGEE. This CDR3 has 17 amino acids. The ends lost 6 bases at V and 2 bases at J; junction bases unmatched: 13. The CDR3, as DNA: TGTGCCAGCACCGAGGGTCCACCGGGACAGGGGCAAGAGACCCAGTACTTC. Translated, it gives CASTEGPPGQGQETQYF.

For this clone: The same CDR3 also results from other DNA sequences found in this sample. This chain links TRBV4-3 with TRBJ2-5; D possibly corresponds to TRBD2 (6 bases). The CDR3 sequence is 15 residues long. With 4 bases removed from V and 2 bases from J, the gap between germline ends came to 14 bases. Germline values: CDR1 LGHNA, CDR2 YSLEER. The CDR3 DNA reads as TGCGCCAGCAGCCCCGGGACTGGTGCTCAAGAGACCCAGTACTTC. This codes for CASSPGTGAQETQYF.

J is TRBJ2-2 and V is TRBV2; the D gene is possibly TRBD1 (5 bases). Germline V gene lookup returns CDR1 SNHLY and CDR2 FYNNEI. The ends were cut back, 5 bases at V and 2 bases at J, with 12 bases in the middle. CDR3 size: 15 residues. CDR3 DNA: TGTGCCAGCAGTTACGACAGATCTAACACCGGGGAGCTGTTTTTT. This translates into CASSYDRSNTGELFF.

CDR3 bases: TGTGCCAGCAGTTATCGCGGAGGGTACCAAGAGACCCAGTACTTC. It is translated as CASSYRGGYQETQYF. The chain uses TRBV27 and TRBJ2-5; D possibly corresponds to TRBD2 (6 bases). The CDR3 contains 15 residues. Germline V gives CDR1 MNHEY, CDR2 SMNVEV (reference sequence). V lost 4 bases to trimming and J lost 0 bases, with 12 bases between them.

The genes are TRBV7-9 and TRBJ2-7, with TRBD1 matching 7 bases. The germline CDR1 and CDR2 sequences are SEHNR and FQNEAQ (reference sequence). After removal of 5 bases from V and 3 bases from J, the junction contained 7 bases not matched to a gene. The CDR3 consists of 14 residues. As DNA, the CDR3 is TGTGCCAGCAGCACAAGGGACAGCTACTACGAGCAGTACTTC. It codes for CASSTRDSYYEQYF. Supplemented by reference TRBV7-9 and TRBJ2-7, the full variable domain reads DTGVSQNPRHKITKRGQNVTFRCDPISEHNRLYWYRQTLGQGPEFLTYFQNEAQLEKSRLLSDRFSAERPKGSFSTLEIQRTEQGDSAMYLCASSTRDSYYEQYFGPGTRLTVT.

The J gene is TRBJ2-7, the V gene TRBV6-1; weak D call: TRBD1 (6 bases). The length of the CDR3 is 14 residues. Germline lookup yields CDR1 MNHNS and CDR2 SASEGT. Trimming took off 4 bases at V and 0 bases at J, with 10 bases between the two ends. This CDR3 is CASSGTGHSYEQYF. In nucleotides, the CDR3 is TGTGCCAGCAGTGGAACGGGACACTCCTACGAGCAGTACTTC.

For this clone: Other DNA sequences of this sample code for an identical CDR3. This chain connects TRBV27 to TRBJ2-7, with D uncertain. This CDR3 comprises 13 residues. Trimming stripped 3 bases from V and 3 bases from J, with 9 bases between. In germline, CDR1 is MNHEY, CDR2 SMNVEV (reference sequence). CDR3 protein: CASSFGRSYEQYF. The CDR3 bases are TGTGCCAGCAGTTTCGGCAGAAGCTACGAGCAGTACTTC.

V usage is TRBV27 and J usage is TRBJ2-1; TRBD1 matches 8 bases. CDR1 is MNHEY, CDR2 SMNVEV, per germline (reference sequence). This CDR3 has 14 amino acids. The ends lost 8 bases at V and 8 bases at J; junction bases unmatched: 11. This CDR3 reads CASGRTGIYDEQFF. In DNA form, the CDR3 reads TGTGCCAGCGGACGGACAGGGATATACGATGAGCAGTTCTTC.

The V and J genes are TRBV9 and TRBJ2-1; 8 nucleotides agree with TRBD2. The junction had 9 bases not matched to a gene; V was cut back by 3 bases and J by 7 bases. This CDR3 comprises 15 residues. Germline values: CDR1 SGDLS, CDR2 YYNGEE. In DNA form, the CDR3 reads TGTGCCAGCAGCGATCCGTTAGCGGGACTTAATGAGCAGTTCTTC. Protein: CASSDPLAGLNEQFF.

This chain uses TRBV6-5 with TRBJ1-1; D possibly corresponds to TRBD1 (6 bases). The CDR3 is 14 residues long. Trimming pared 6 bases from V and 5 bases from J, leaving 16 bases between. Germline assignment: CDR1 MNHEY and CDR2 SVGAGI. The CDR3 protein is CASSSTGIGTEAFF. The CDR3 DNA follows: TGTGCCAGCAGCTCGACAGGTATTGGGACTGAAGCTTTCTTT.

This chain links TRBV7-6 with TRBJ2-3, with 10 bases matching TRBD2. V lost 3 bases, J lost 7 bases, and 7 bases stayed unmatched. The germline CDR1 and CDR2 sequences are SGHVS and FNYEAQ. The CDR3 extends over 15 amino acids. CDR3 sequence: CASSLVAGGRNTQYF. The DNA of the CDR3 is TGTGCCAGCAGCTTGGTAGCGGGAGGACGAAATACGCAGTATTTT.

Here the CDR3 reads CASSLSGRASYEQYF. The CDR3 nucleotides are TGTGCCAGCAGCTTGAGCGGGAGGGCCTCCTACGAGCAGTACTTC. The chain links TRBV7-6 to TRBJ2-7; the match to TRBD2 covers 10 bases. The J segment lost 0 bases and the V segment lost 3 bases, leaving 2 bases of the junction unmatched. Germline CDR1 is SGHVS and CDR2 is FNYEAQ. There are 15 residues in the CDR3.

The gene calls are TRBV4-3 and TRBJ1-1, with 10 positions matching TRBD1. The trim removed 4 bases at V and 6 bases at J, leaving 11 bases unmatched. CDR3 length equals 16 residues. The germline CDR1 and CDR2 sequences are LGHNA and YSLEER. The CDR3 DNA sequence: TGCGCCAGCAGCCCCGGGACAGGGGAAGTGGGGCCTGAAGCTTTCTTT. Its protein product is CASSPGTGEVGPEAFF.

Notes on this clone: The same CDR3 arises from other DNA sequences in this sample as well. The V call is TRBV7-9, the J call TRBJ2-1; D ambiguous. CDR1 is SEHNR and CDR2 is FQNEAQ in the germline V gene (reference sequence). With 5 bases removed from V and 0 bases from J, the gap between germline ends came to 11 bases. This CDR3 is built from 15 residues. CDR3 loop: CASSPRTPSYNEQFF. For the CDR3, the DNA is TGTGCCAGCAGCCCCCGAACCCCCTCCTACAATGAGCAGTTCTTC.

This rearrangement joins TRBV2 to TRBJ2-1; maybe TRBD2 (7 bases). The V end lost 6 bases, the J end lost 1 base, and 16 bases lay between the germline ends. CDR3 length equals 16 residues. Germline CDR1 is SNHLY and CDR2 is FYNNEI. The CDR3 loop is CASRPGLGGSYNEQFF. In DNA form, the CDR3 reads TGTGCCAGCAGACCCGGACTAGGGGGTTCCTACAATGAGCAGTTCTTC.

This sequence joins TRBV4-1 and TRBJ2-2; the match to TRBD2 covers 10 bases. Trimming cost V 3 bases and J 4 bases; bases outside gene matches: 2. The CDR3 has 15 amino acids. CDR1 MGHRA and CDR2 YSYEKL come from the germline V gene. CDR3 sequence: CASSHEREGTGELFF. The CDR3 bases are TGCGCCAGCAGCCATGAGCGGGAGGGCACCGGGGAGCTGTTTTTT.

V gene TRBV7-9 combines with J gene TRBJ1-2, with D perhaps matching TRBD1 (6 bases). Germline V gives CDR1 SEHNR, CDR2 FQNEAQ (reference sequence). The germline V and J ends were trimmed by 0 bases and 8 bases, with 16 bases remaining between them. The CDR3 runs to 15 residues. CDR3 loop: CASSLAGTLNDGYTF. DNA of the CDR3: TGTGCCAGCAGCTTAGCCGGGACACTGAATGACGGCTACACCTTC. The full variable domain, rest sourced from reference TRBV7-9 and TRBJ1-2, is DTGVSQNPRHKITKRGQNVTFRCDPISEHNRLYWYRQTLGQGPEFLTYFQNEAQLEKSRLLSDRFSAERPKGSFSTLEIQRTEQGDSAMYLCASSLAGTLNDGYTFGSGTRLTVV.

The rearrangement links TRBV27 to TRBJ2-7; TRBD2 matches at 7 bases. In germline, CDR1 is MNHEY, CDR2 SMNVEV (reference sequence). Trimming cost V 5 bases and J 2 bases; bases outside gene matches: 12. This CDR3 has 16 residues. The CDR3 nucleotides read TGTGCCAGCAGTGCCTACCGGGAGCGGGGTACCTACGAGCAGTACTTC. Translated: CASSAYRERGTYEQYF.

The J gene is TRBJ2-2, the V gene TRBV9, with 8 bases identical to TRBD1. The CDR3 length is 16 residues. Unmatched junction bases numbered 3, after V lost 2 bases and J lost 0 bases. CDR1 and CDR2 (germline): SGDLS, YYNGEE. The CDR3, as DNA: TGTGCCAGCAGCGTGACAGGGGCCACGAACACCGGGGAGCTGTTTTTT. Protein product: CASSVTGATNTGELFF. The variable domain in full, completed from reference TRBV9 and TRBJ2-2, reads DSGVTQTPKHLITATGQRVTLRCSPRSGDLSVYWYQQSLDQGLQFLIQYYNGEERAKGNILERFSAQQFPDLHSELNLSSLELGDSALYFCASSVTGATNTGELFFGEGSRLTVL.

This clone has more than one count but fewer than ten. The same CDR3 can be traced to other DNA sequences in this sample. The chain couples TRBV7-9 to TRBJ1-1; TRBD1 might be the D (5 bases). Between the trimmed V and J ends, which lost 6 bases and 2 bases, there was a span of 10 bases. The V gene's germline CDR1 is SEHNR and CDR2 FQNEAQ (reference sequence). This CDR3 has 13 amino acids. The CDR3 sequence is CASSFRVNTEAFF. The DNA for the CDR3 is TGTGCCAGCAGTTTCAGGGTTAACACTGAAGCTTTCTTT.